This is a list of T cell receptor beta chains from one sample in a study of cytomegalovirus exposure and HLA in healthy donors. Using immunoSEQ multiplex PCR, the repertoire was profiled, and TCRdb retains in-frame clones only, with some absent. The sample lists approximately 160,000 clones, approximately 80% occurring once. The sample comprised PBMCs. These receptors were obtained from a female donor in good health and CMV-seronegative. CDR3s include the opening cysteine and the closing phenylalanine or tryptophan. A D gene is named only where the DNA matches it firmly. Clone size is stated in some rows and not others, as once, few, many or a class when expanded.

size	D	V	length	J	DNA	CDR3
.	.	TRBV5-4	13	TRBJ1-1	TGTGCCGTACAAACACGAATGAACACTGAAGCTTTCTTT	CAVQTRMNTEAFF
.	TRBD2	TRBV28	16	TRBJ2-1	TGTGCCAGCAGTTTAGTAGCGGGAGCGTCCTACAATGAGCAGTTCTTC	CASSLVAGASYNEQFF
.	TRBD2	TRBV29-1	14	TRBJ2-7	TGCAGCGTTGAGTTGGGAGGGGCGCCTGGCGAGCAGTACTTC	CSVELGGAPGEQYF
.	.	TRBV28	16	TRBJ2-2	.	CASSFGSGRVTGELFF
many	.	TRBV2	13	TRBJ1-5	TGTGCCAGCAGGGCCCTAGGCAATCAGCCCCAGCATTTT	CASRALGNQPQHF
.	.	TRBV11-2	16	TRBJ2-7	TGTGCCAGCAGCTTAGGGTTGGCGGGACGGCAATACGAGCAGTACTTC	CASSLGLAGRQYEQYF
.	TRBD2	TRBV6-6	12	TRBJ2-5	TGTGCCAGCTCGGGGACTATGGAGACCCAGTACTTC	CASSGTMETQYF
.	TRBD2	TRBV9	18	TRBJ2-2	TGTGCCAGCAGCGTAGGGATAGCGGGAGGGTTTTTCGCCGGGGAGCTGTTTTTT	CASSVGIAGGFFAGELFF
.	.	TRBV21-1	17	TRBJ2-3	TGTGCCAGCAGCAAAGTTGGGACTAGCGGGGGCACAGATACGCAGTATTTT	CASSKVGTSGGTDTQYF
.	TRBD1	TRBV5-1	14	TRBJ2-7	TGCGCCAGCAGCCCCGGACAGGGCAGGTACGAGCAGTACTTC	CASSPGQGRYEQYF
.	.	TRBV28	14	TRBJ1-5	TGTGCCAGCAGTTTACGGACAGCCAATCAGCCCCAGCATTTT	CASSLRTANQPQHF
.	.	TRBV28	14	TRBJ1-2	TGTGCCAGCAGTTTAGATTGGGAGCACTATGGCTACACCTTC	CASSLDWEHYGYTF
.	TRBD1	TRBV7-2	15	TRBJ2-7	TGTGCCAGCAGCCCCGAAGGACAGGGGGTTGGCGAGCAGTACTTC	CASSPEGQGVGEQYF
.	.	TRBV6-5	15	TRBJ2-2	TGTGCCAGCAGTTCCGTTACCTCCGGGCACGAGGGGCTGTTTTTT	CASSSVTSGHEGLFF
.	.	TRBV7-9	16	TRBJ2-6	TGTGCCAGCAGCTTAAGGCTGGGCTCTGGGGCCAACGGCCTGACTTTC	CASSLRLGSGANGLTF
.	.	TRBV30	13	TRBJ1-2	TGTGCCTGGAGTGTACTGATCAGGGGTGGCTACACCTTC	CAWSVLIRGGYTF
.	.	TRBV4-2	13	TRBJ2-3	TGTGCCAGCAGCCAAGATGTTCCGGATACGCAGTATTTT	CASSQDVPDTQYF
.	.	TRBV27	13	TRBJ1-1	TGTGCCAGCAGTGCATGGGAGGACACTGAAGCTTTCTTT	CASSAWEDTEAFF
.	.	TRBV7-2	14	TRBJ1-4	TGTGCCAGCAGCTTAGGGCAGGTAGACGGGGAACTGTTTTTT	CASSLGQVDGELFF
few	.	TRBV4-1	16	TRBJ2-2	TGCGCCAGCAGCCAAGAGAGGCGAGTAAACACCGGGGAGCTGTTTTTT	CASSQERRVNTGELFF
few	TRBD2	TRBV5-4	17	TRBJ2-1	TGTGCCAGCAGCTCACCGACTAGCGGGAGGACCCCTAATGAGCAGTTCTTC	CASSSPTSGRTPNEQFF
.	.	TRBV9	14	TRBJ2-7	TGTGCCAGCAGCGTAGGGTCCGCTAACTACGAGCAGTACTTC	CASSVGSANYEQYF
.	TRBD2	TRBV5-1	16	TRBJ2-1	TGCGCCAGCAGTTTTAGCGGGGGGGCCTCTTACAATGAGCAGTTCTTC	CASSFSGGASYNEQFF
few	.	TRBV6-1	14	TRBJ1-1	TGTGCCAGCAGTGAATGGTTAGACGGGGGTGAAGCTTTCTTT	CASSEWLDGGEAFF
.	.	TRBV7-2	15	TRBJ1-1	TGTGCCAGCAGCTTGATAGACAGTTTAAACACTGAAGCTTTCTTT	CASSLIDSLNTEAFF
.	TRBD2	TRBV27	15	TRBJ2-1	TGTGCCAGCAGTTTTCGGGCGGGGGAGTACAATGAGCAGTTCTTC	CASSFRAGEYNEQFF
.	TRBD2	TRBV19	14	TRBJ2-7	TGTGCCAGTAGTCCGACTAGCGGGGTTCCAAGGCGGTACTTC	CASSPTSGVPRRYF
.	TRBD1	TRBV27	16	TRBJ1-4	TGTGCCAGCAGTTTATTCGGGGACAGGGTGGGGGAAAAACTGTTTTTT	CASSLFGDRVGEKLFF
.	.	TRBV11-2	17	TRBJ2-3	TGTGCCAGCAGTCCCGGGGGAGGGGGGCCCTGGGCAGATACGCAGTATTTT	CASSPGGGGPWADTQYF
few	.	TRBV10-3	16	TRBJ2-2	TGTGCCACCACCCCGACACCCACCTCGGACACCGGGGAGCTGTTTTTT	CATTPTPTSDTGELFF
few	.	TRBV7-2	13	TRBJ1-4	TGTGCCAGCAGCTTAGGACGGAGTGAAAAACTGTTTTTT	CASSLGRSEKLFF
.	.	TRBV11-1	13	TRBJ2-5	TGTGCCAGCAGCCCCGCAGGATCGATCCCCCAGTACTTC	CASSPAGSIPQYF
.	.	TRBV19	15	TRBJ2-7	TGTGCCAGTAGAGCGACAGATCGTTACTCCTACGAGCAGTACTTC	CASRATDRYSYEQYF
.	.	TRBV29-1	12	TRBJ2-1	TGCAGCGTTGGACGCCCAAGGGGTGAGCAGTTCTTC	CSVGRPRGEQFF
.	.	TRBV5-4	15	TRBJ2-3	TGTGCCAGCAGCCATGTTCGGGGTGACACAGATACGCAGTATTTT	CASSHVRGDTDTQYF
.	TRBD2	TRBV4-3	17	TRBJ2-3	TGCGCCAGCAGCCAAGATGGGGCTAGCGGGATCCCAGATACGCAGTATTTT	CASSQDGASGIPDTQYF
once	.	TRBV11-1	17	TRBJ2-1	TGTGCCAGCAGCTTACCCTCCCCAATGGGCGCCTACAATGAGCAGTTCTTC	CASSLPSPMGAYNEQFF
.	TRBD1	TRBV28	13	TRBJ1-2	TGTGCCAGCAGTTTCAGGGGGCTCTATGGCTACACCTTC	CASSFRGLYGYTF
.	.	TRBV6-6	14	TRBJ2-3	TGTGCCAGCATCCGCGAGGGCGGCACAGATACGCAGTATTTT	CASIREGGTDTQYF
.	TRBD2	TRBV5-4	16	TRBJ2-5	TGTGCCAGCAGCTTGGAAGGGACTAGGTACCAAGAGACCCAGTACTTC	CASSLEGTRYQETQYF
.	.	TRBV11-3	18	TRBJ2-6	TGTGCCAGCAGCTACGGTTCAGGGAAAAGCTCTGGGGCCAACGTCCTGACTTTC	CASSYGSGKSSGANVLTF
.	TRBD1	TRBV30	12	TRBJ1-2	TGTGCCTGTCATACAGGGGTGGTAGGCTACACCTTC	CACHTGVVGYTF
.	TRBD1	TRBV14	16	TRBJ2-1	TGTGCCAGCACCCGGACAGGGGGCGCTTCCTACAATGAGCAGTTCTTC	CASTRTGGASYNEQFF
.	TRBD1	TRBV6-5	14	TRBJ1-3	TGTGCCAGCAGACCCAGGGGGCGCGGAAACACCATATATTTT	CASRPRGRGNTIYF
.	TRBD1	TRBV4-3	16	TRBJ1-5	TGCGCCAGCAGCCAAGATTGGGGGACAGGGGGTCAGCCCCAGCATTTT	CASSQDWGTGGQPQHF
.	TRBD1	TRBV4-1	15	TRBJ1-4	TGCGCCAGCAGCCAGGGAGACAGGGAGGCGGGAAAACTGTTTTTT	CASSQGDREAGKLFF
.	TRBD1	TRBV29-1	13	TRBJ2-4	TGCAGCGTCAATCCTGGGACAGGGGTTAGTCAGTACTTC	CSVNPGTGVSQYF
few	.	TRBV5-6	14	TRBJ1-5	TGTGCCAGCAGCTCCATGAAGGGGTATCAGCCCCAGCATTTT	CASSSMKGYQPQHF
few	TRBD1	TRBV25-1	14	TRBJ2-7	TGTGCCAGCAGGGGACAGTTGGGTACCTACGAGCAGTACTTC	CASRGQLGTYEQYF
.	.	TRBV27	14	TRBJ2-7	TGTGCCAGCAGTTTGGGCTCAGGCTTCTCCGAGCAGTACTTC	CASSLGSGFSEQYF
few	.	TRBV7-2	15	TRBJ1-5	TGTGCCAGCAGCTTAGCAGGGACAAATAATCAGCCCCAGCATTTT	CASSLAGTNNQPQHF
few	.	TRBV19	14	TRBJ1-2	TGTGCCAGTAGTATAGATGGGACTACTAGGGGCTACACCTTC	CASSIDGTTRGYTF
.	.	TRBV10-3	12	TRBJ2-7	TGTGCCATCGCGGTCGGAGTTTACGAGCAGTACTTC	CAIAVGVYEQYF
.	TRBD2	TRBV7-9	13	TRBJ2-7	TGTGCCAGTTGGGGGGGGACCTCCTACGAGCAGTACTTC	CASWGGTSYEQYF